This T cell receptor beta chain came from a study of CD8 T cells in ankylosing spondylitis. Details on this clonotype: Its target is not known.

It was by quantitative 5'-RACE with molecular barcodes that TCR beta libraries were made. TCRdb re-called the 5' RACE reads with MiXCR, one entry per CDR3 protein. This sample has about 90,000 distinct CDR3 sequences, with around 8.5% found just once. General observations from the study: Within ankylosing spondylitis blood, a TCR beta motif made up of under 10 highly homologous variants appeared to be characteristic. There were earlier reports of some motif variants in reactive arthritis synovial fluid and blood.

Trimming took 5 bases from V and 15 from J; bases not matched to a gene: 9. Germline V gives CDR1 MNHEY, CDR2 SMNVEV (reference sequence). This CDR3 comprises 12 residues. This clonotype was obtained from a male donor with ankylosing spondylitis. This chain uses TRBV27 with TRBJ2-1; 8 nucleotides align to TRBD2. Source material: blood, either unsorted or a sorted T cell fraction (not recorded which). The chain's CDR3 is CASSPMGLVPFF. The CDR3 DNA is TGTGCCAGCAGTCCCATGGGACTAGTTCCGTTCTTC.